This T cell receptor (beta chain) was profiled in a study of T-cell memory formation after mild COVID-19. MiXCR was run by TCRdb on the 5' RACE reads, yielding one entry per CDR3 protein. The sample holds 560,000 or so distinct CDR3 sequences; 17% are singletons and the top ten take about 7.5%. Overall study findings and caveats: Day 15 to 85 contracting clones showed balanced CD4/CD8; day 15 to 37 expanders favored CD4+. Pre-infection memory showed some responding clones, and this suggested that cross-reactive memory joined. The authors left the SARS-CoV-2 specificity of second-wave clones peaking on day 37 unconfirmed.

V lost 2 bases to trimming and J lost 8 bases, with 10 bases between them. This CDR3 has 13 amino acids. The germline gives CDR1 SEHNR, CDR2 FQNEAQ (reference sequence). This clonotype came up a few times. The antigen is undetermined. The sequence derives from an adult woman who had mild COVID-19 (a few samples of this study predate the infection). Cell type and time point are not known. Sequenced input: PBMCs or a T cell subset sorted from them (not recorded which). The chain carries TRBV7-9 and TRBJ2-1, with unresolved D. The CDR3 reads CASSLQLVHEQFF. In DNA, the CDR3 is TGTGCCAGCAGCTTACAGCTTGTCCATGAGCAGTTCTTC. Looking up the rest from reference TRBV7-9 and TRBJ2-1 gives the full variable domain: DTGVSQNPRHKITKRGQNVTFRCDPISEHNRLYWYRQTLGQGPEFLTYFQNEAQLEKSRLLSDRFSAERPKGSFSTLEIQRTEQGDSAMYLCASSLQLVHEQFFGPGTRLTVL.